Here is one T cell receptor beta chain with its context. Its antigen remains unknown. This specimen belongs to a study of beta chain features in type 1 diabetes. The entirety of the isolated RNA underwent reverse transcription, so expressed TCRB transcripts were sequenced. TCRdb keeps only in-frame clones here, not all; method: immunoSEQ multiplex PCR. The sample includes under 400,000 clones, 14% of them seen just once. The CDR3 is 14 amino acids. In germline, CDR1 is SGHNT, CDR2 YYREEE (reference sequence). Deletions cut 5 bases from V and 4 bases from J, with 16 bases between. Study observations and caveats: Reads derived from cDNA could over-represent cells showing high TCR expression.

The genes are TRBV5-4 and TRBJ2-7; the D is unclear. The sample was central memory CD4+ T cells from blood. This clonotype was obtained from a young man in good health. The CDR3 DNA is TGTGCCAGCAGAACTAAACCACTCGATTACGAGCAGTACTTC. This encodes CASRTKPLDYEQYF.